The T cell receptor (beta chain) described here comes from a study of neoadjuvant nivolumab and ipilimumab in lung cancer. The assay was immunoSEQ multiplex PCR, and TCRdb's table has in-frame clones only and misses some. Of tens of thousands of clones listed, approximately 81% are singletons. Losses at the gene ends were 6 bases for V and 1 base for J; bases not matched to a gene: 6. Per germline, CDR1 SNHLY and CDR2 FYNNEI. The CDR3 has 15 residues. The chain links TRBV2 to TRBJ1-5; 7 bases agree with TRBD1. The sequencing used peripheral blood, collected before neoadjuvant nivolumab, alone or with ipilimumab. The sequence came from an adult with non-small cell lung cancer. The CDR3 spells CASSRGQMSNQPQHF. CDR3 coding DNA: TGTGCCAGCAGCCGGGGACAGATGAGCAATCAGCCCCAGCATTTT.